Below are 5 T cell receptor beta chains sequenced from a single sample in a study of cytomegalovirus exposure and HLA in healthy donors. The PCR employed 60 Vbeta primers together with 13 Jbeta primers. Profiled with immunoSEQ multiplex PCR; TCRdb holds only in-frame clones, not every one. The sample shows around 160,000 clones, 80% to 90% of them seen only once. Sequencing was done on a sample of PBMCs. The receptors were sampled from a man aged 18-30 years in good health and CMV-seropositive.

This chain uses TRBV9 with TRBJ2-5, with D perhaps matching TRBD2 (7 bases). V was cut by 0 bases and J by 1 base, with 10 bases left in between. Germline CDR1 is SGDLS and CDR2 is YYNGEE. The CDR3 is made up of 15 amino acids. The CDR3 loop is CASSVGGGGQETQYF. The CDR3 nucleotides are TGTGCCAGCAGCGTAGGAGGGGGGGGCCAAGAGACCCAGTACTTC.

The chain carries TRBV5-8 and TRBJ2-5, with 10 bases identical to TRBD2. Germline V CDR1 and CDR2: SGHTS, YDEGEE. The CDR3 consists of 16 residues. Losses at the gene ends were 1 base for V and 2 bases for J; bases not matched to a gene: 5. The CDR3: CASSLLIAGGQETQYF. CDR3 coding DNA: TGTGCCAGCAGCTTGTTGATAGCGGGGGGTCAAGAGACCCAGTACTTC.

The chain has TRBV5-6 and TRBJ1-1; 9 bases agree with TRBD1. Germline CDR1 reads SGHDT; CDR2 reads YYEEEE. The length of the CDR3 is 18 residues. The J segment lost 4 bases and the V segment lost 0 bases, leaving 13 bases of the junction unmatched. CDR3 DNA: TGTGCCAGCAGCTTGGCCAGTAGGACAGGGGAAGGGAGCACTGAAGCTTTCTTT. Protein: CASSLASRTGEGSTEAFF.

The genes are TRBV25-1 and TRBJ1-6; perhaps TRBD1 as D (6 bases). The V gene's germline CDR1 is MGHDK and CDR2 SYGVNS. The CDR3 consists of 16 residues. The V gene lost 0 bases and the J gene lost 2 bases, with 8 bases spanning the gap. In nucleotides, the CDR3 is TGTGCCAGCAGTGAATATGGGGGCACCTATAATTCACCCCTCCACTTT. The encoded protein is CASSEYGGTYNSPLHF.

Written as DNA, the CDR3 is TGTGCCAGCAGCTCCGGGACAAACGAGCAGTACTTC. Protein product: CASSSGTNEQYF. V and J are TRBV4-2 and TRBJ2-7, with D perhaps matching TRBD1 (6 bases). CDR1 LGHNA and CDR2 YNFKEQ come from the germline V gene. The CDR3 extends over 12 amino acids. V dropped 5 bases and J dropped 5 bases, with 10 bases sitting between them.